This passage covers 25 T cell receptor beta chains from one sample sequenced in a study of control samples from healthy donors and cancer patients. Sequencing used immunoSEQ multiplex PCR; TCRdb keeps in-frame clones, though not all of them. The repertoire holds 130,000 or so clones, with roughly 94% as singletons. The specimen was PBMCs. The receptors stem from a man aged 60 to 69 with colorectal cancer.

This rearrangement joins TRBV5-1 to TRBJ2-5, with 10 bases fitting TRBD2. Germline-derived CDR1 and CDR2 are SGHRS and YFSETQ. This CDR3 spans 16 amino acids. Losses at the gene ends were 4 bases for V and 2 bases for J; bases not matched to a gene: 8. The CDR3 is CASSLGLADLQETQYF. The CDR3, as DNA: TGCGCCAGCAGCCTCGGACTAGCGGACTTACAAGAGACCCAGTACTTC.

V is TRBV11-2 and J is TRBJ1-4; no reliable D call. Germline values: CDR1 SGHAT, CDR2 FQNNGV. The CDR3 is 12 amino acids. V was shortened by 6 bases and J by 7 bases, with 9 bases between the two germline ends. Written as DNA, the CDR3 is TGTGCCAGCAGTCGGAACGGTGAAAAACTGTTTTTT. Translating gives CASSRNGEKLFF. Filled out from reference TRBV11-2 and TRBJ1-4, the complete variable domain reads EAGVAQSPRYKIIEKRQSVAFWCNPISGHATLYWYQQILGQGPKLLIQFQNNGVVDDSQLPKDRFSAERLKGVDSTLKIQPAKLEDSAVYLCASSRNGEKLFFGSGTQLSVL.

J is TRBJ1-1 and V is TRBV7-2; D gene unclear. The CDR3 totals 14 residues. The ends were cut back, 5 bases at V and 5 bases at J, with 15 bases in the middle. CDR1 is SGHTA and CDR2 is FQGNSA in the germline V gene. The CDR3 spells CASSPQAQGTEAFF. CDR3 sequence (DNA): TGTGCCAGCAGCCCCCAAGCGCAAGGAACTGAAGCTTTCTTT.

V usage is TRBV6-5 and J usage is TRBJ1-5, with 8 bases fitting TRBD1. Looked up from germline, CDR1 is MNHEY and CDR2 is SVGAGI. This CDR3 has 15 residues. V shed 4 bases and J 3 bases; nucleotides not matched to a gene: 5. CDR3 nucleotide sequence: TGTGCCAGCAGTTCGGGACAGGCACCCAATCAGCCCCAGCATTTT. The encoded protein is CASSSGQAPNQPQHF.

Only one count was recorded for this clone. V and J are TRBV3-1 (or the pseudogene TRBV3-2) and TRBJ1-2; a possible D gene is TRBD1 (5 bases). This CDR3 region has 13 residues. Trimming removed 4 bases from V and 5 bases from J, with 11 bases in between. Germline CDR1 and CDR2: LGHDT and YNNKEL (reference sequence). This CDR3 reads CASSPYGGYGYTF. The DNA of the CDR3 is TGTGCCAGCAGCCCCTACGGGGGTTATGGCTACACCTTC.

The rearrangement links TRBV18 to TRBJ2-3; D may be TRBD2 (5 bases). V lost 0 bases to trimming and J lost 2 bases, with 15 bases between them. This CDR3 has 17 amino acids. CDR1 KGHSH and CDR2 LQKENI come from the germline V gene. CDR3 DNA: TGTGCCAGCTCACCACCAGCTAGCCGGACTTACACAGATACGCAGTATTTT. Its protein product is CASSPPASRTYTDTQYF.

J is TRBJ2-5 and V is TRBV29-1, with a weak D call TRBD2 (5 bases). The ends were cut back, 3 bases at V and 3 bases at J, with 11 bases in the middle. Per the germline V gene, CDR1 is SQVTM and CDR2 is ANQGSEA. This CDR3 has 13 amino acids. In DNA, the CDR3 is TGCAGCGTTGAGATTGGGGAGAAAGAGACCCAGTACTTC. The encoded protein is CSVEIGEKETQYF.

The J gene is TRBJ1-1, the V gene TRBV21-1; TRBD1 is the table's D call and was not checked against the DNA. TRBV21-1 is annotated as a pseudogene. This CDR3 comprises 14 residues. The CDR3, as DNA: TGTGCCAGCAGGAAAAGGCAGGCGTTAACTGAAGCTTTCTTT. It specifies CASRKRQALTEAFF.

The chain links TRBV18 to TRBJ1-6, with 7 bases matching TRBD1. CDR1 and CDR2 (germline): KGHSH, LQKENI. Trimming at V came to 3 bases and at J to 9 bases, leaving 11 bases not matched to a gene. CDR3 length: 16 amino acids. This CDR3 is CASSPSVQGVLSPLHF. The CDR3 region has the DNA TGTGCCAGCTCACCTTCGGTCCAGGGGGTACTTTCACCCCTCCACTTT.

The chain has TRBV18 and TRBJ2-7, with D tentatively TRBD1 or TRBD2 (5 bases each). Trimming pared 2 bases from V and 0 bases from J, leaving 11 bases between. Per germline, CDR1 KGHSH and CDR2 LQKENI. This CDR3 spans 15 amino acids. CDR3 residues: CASSPGDGLSYEQYF. The CDR3 DNA is TGTGCCAGCTCACCAGGGGACGGGCTCTCCTACGAGCAGTACTTC.

CDR3 DNA: TGTGCCAGTAGTATAGCCCCAGCAGGGAGGGCGGAGACCCAGTACTTC. Translation gives CASSIAPAGRAETQYF. The chain carries TRBV19 and TRBJ2-5, with 7 bases aligning to TRBD2. In germline, CDR1 is LNHDA, CDR2 SQIVND (reference sequence). V shed 1 base, J shed 5 bases, and the junction held 10 bases outside the gene matches. This CDR3 is 16 amino acids long.

The chain is built from TRBV2 and TRBJ2-1; 7 bases are shared with TRBD2. Germline V gives CDR1 SNHLY, CDR2 FYNNEI. The junction had 6 bases not matched to a gene; V was cut back by 5 bases and J by 2 bases. The CDR3 sequence is 15 residues long. CDR3 nucleotides: TGTGCCAGCAGTCAACTAGCGTCGACCTACAATGAGCAGTTCTTC. Its protein product is CASSQLASTYNEQFF.

The chain employs TRBV7-9 and TRBJ1-1; D is possibly TRBD1 (6 bases). V gave up 6 bases and J gave up 3 bases, with 14 bases separating them. The CDR3 has 14 residues. Looked up from germline, CDR1 is SEHNR and CDR2 is FQNEAQ (reference sequence). CDR3 sequence (DNA): TGTGCCAGCAGGTCCACAGGGATACACACTGAAGCTTTCTTT. Protein product: CASRSTGIHTEAFF.

This chain joins TRBV7-2 and TRBJ2-4; tentative D call: TRBD1 (6 bases). CDR1 is SGHTA and CDR2 is FQGNSA in the germline V gene. The germline V and J ends were trimmed by 5 bases and 0 bases, with 14 bases remaining between them. The CDR3 contains 16 residues. The CDR3 reads CASSVTGKSAKNIQYF. The CDR3 nucleotides are TGTGCCAGCAGCGTTACAGGGAAGTCAGCCAAAAACATTCAGTACTTC.

The chain links TRBV28 to TRBJ1-5; D is unresolved. Deletions cut 7 bases from V and 5 bases from J, with 15 bases between. CDR3 length: 14 residues. Per germline, CDR1 MDHEN and CDR2 SYDVKM. The CDR3 DNA follows: TGTGCCAGCACGAGATCCATCGCTGATCAGCCCCAGCATTTT. Translation: CASTRSIADQPQHF.

This clone was picked up one time. The V call is TRBV30, the J call TRBJ2-2; 8 bases line up with TRBD1. The V gene end was trimmed by 5 bases and the J gene end by 1 base; junction bases not matched to a gene: 0. This CDR3 is built from 13 residues. From germline, CDR1 is GTSNPN and CDR2 SVGIG (reference sequence). The CDR3 loop is CAWGTGNTGELFF. Written as DNA, the CDR3 is TGTGCCTGGGGGACAGGGAACACCGGGGAGCTGTTTTTT.

The chain couples TRBV7-9 to TRBJ1-6; no clear D. The CDR3 runs to 14 residues. CDR1 is SEHNR and CDR2 is FQNEAQ in the germline V gene (reference sequence). Trimming pared 5 bases from V and 7 bases from J, leaving 12 bases between. The DNA of the CDR3 is TGTGCCAGCAGCCGTGGCCGAGGCAATTCACCCCTCCACTTT. It codes for CASSRGRGNSPLHF.

The rearrangement uses TRBV18 and TRBJ2-7; 7 bases fit TRBD1. The CDR3 sequence is 14 residues long. V lost 3 bases and J lost 8; bases outside the gene matches: 10. CDR1 KGHSH and CDR2 LQKENI come from the germline V gene. The CDR3 spells CASSPTSTGPQQYF. The DNA of the CDR3 is TGTGCCAGCTCACCCACTTCGACAGGGCCTCAGCAGTACTTC.

V gene TRBV1 combines with J gene TRBJ1-4. TRBV1 is shown as a pseudogene. The length of the CDR3 is 17 residues. The CDR3 reads CTSSQEFNGGCEEKLFF. The CDR3 coding sequence is TGCACCAGCAGCCAAGAATTTAATGGAGGGTGCGAGGAAAAACTGTTTTTT.

Of note for this clone: This sample also contains other DNA sequences that code for the same CDR3. The V and J genes are TRBV5-1 and TRBJ2-7; possibly TRBD2 for D (6 bases). Trimming pared 2 bases from V and 0 bases from J, leaving 12 bases between. The CDR3 loop spans 15 amino acids. Germline CDR1 SGHRS, CDR2 YFSETQ. The chain's CDR3 is CASSLGTGSSYEQYF. The CDR3 nucleotides are TGCGCCAGCAGCTTAGGGACTGGGAGCTCCTACGAGCAGTACTTC.

V and J are TRBV5-4 and TRBJ2-7; D gene ambiguous. This CDR3 contains 14 residues. The V gene lost 4 bases and the J gene lost 0 bases, with 11 bases spanning the gap. CDR1 SGHNT and CDR2 YYREEE come from the germline V gene (reference sequence). CDR3 amino acids: CASSRSLNSYEQYF. CDR3 nucleotide sequence: TGTGCCAGCAGCCGAAGTCTTAACTCCTACGAGCAGTACTTC.

As regards this clone: At one boundary the junction diverges from the germline segment, which might be a read error. The chain couples TRBV6-5 to TRBJ1-5, with D unresolved. CDR1 is MNHEY and CDR2 is SVGAGI in the germline V gene. This CDR3 comprises 15 residues. The CDR3 DNA reads TGTGCCAGCAGTCCCTCGGCGGATAGCAATCGGCCCCAGCATTTT. It specifies CASSPSADSNRPQHF.

The V gene is TRBV15, the J gene TRBJ2-5; D uncertain. Germline V gene data show CDR1 as LNHNV and CDR2 as YYDKDF (reference sequence). The CDR3 contains 15 residues. V was clipped by 0 bases and J by 1 base, with 9 bases between them. This CDR3 is CATSRDQASQETQYF. The CDR3, as DNA: TGTGCCACCAGCAGAGATCAAGCTAGCCAAGAGACCCAGTACTTC.

The CDR3 DNA sequence: TGCGCCAGCAGCCAAGGGACAGGGGGGAAGGAGCAGTTCTTC. Translating it yields CASSQGTGGKEQFF. The chain couples TRBV5-1 to TRBJ2-1; TRBD1 matches 11 bases. V lost 4 bases and J lost 10; bases outside the gene matches: 7. The CDR3 spans 14 residues. Looked up from germline, CDR1 is SGHRS and CDR2 is YFSETQ.

A single count supports this clone. This chain links TRBV7-7 with TRBJ2-3, with D possibly being TRBD1 (5 bases). The V gene lost 5 bases and the J gene lost 0 bases, with 12 bases spanning the gap. CDR1 is SSHAT and CDR2 is FNYEAQ in the germline V gene (reference sequence). The CDR3 runs 15 residues. CDR3 loop: CASSPQGPSTDTQYF. The DNA of the CDR3 is TGTGCCAGCAGCCCCCAGGGCCCTAGCACAGATACGCAGTATTTT. Together with reference TRBV7-7 and TRBJ2-3, the CDR3 gives the full variable domain: GAGVSQSPRYKVTKRGQDVTLRCDPISSHATLYWYQQALGQGPEFLTYFNYEAQPDKSGLPSDRFSAERPEGSISTLTIQRTEQRDSAMYRCASSPQGPSTDTQYFGPGTRLTVL.